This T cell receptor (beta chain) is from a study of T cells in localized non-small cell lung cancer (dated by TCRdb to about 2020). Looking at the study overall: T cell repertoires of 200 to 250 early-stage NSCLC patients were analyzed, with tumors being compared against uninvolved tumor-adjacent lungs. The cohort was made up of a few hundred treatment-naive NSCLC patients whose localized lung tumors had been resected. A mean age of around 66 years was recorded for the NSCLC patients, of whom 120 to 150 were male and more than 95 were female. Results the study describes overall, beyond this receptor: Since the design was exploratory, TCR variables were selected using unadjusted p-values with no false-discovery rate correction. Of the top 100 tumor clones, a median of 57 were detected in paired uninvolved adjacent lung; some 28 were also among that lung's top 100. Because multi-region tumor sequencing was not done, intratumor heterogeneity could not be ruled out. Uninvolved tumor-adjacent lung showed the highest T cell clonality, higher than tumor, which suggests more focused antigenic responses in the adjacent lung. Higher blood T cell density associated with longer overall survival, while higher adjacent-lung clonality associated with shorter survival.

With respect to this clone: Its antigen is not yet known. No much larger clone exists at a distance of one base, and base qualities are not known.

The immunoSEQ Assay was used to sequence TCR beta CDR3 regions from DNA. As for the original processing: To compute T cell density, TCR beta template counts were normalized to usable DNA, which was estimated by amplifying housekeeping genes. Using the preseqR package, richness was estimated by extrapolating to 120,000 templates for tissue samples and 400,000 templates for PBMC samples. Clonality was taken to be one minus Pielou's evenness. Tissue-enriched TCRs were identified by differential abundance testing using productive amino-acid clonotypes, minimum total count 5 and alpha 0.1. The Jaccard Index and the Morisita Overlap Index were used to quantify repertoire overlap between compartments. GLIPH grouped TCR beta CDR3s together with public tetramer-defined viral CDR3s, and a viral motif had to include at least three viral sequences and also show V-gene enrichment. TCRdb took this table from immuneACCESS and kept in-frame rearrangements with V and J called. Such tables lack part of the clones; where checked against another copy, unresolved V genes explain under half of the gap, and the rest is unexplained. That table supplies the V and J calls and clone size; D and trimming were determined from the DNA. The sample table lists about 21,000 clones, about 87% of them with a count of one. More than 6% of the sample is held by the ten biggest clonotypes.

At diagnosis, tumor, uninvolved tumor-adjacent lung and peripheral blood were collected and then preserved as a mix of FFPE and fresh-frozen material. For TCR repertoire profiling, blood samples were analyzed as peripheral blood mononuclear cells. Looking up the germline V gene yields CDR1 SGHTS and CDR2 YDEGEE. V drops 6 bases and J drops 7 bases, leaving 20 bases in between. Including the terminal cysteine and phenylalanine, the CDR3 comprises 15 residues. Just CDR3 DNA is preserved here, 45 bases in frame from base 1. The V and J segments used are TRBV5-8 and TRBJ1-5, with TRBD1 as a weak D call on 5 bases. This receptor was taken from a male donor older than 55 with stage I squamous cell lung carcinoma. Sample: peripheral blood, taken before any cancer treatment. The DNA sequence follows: TGTGCCAGCACCGACGGGGCAGGTTTTTTGCAGCCCCAGCATTTT. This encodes CASTDGAGFLQPQHF.